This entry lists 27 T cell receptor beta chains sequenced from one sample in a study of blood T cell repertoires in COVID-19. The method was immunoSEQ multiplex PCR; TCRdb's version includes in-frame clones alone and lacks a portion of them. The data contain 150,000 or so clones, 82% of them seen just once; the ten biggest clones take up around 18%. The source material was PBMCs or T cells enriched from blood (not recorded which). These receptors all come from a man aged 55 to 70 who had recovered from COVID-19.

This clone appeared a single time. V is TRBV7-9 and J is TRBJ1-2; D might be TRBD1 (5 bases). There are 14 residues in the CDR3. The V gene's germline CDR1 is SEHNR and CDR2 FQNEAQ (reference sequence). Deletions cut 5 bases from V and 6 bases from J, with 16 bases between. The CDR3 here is CASSRTAGVDGYTF. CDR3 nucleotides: TGTGCCAGCAGCCGAACTGCGGGGGTCGATGGCTACACCTTC.

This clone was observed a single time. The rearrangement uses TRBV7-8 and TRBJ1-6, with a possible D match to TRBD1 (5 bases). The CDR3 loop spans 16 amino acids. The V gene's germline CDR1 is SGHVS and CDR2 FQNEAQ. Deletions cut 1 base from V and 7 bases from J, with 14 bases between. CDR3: CASSLVGAGYNSPLHF. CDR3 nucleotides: TGTGCCAGCAGCTTAGTTGGGGCAGGGTACAATTCACCCCTCCACTTT. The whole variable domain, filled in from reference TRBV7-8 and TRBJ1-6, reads GAGVSQSPRYKVAKRGQDVALRCDPISGHVSLFWYQQALGQGPEFLTYFQNEAQLDKSGLPSDRFFAERPEGSVSTLKIQRTQQEDSAVYLCASSLVGAGYNSPLHFGNGTRLTVT.

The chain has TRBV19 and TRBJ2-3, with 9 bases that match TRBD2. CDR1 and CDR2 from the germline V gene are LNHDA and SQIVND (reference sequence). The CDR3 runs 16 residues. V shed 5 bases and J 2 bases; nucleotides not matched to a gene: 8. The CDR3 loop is CASSGWLAGYTDTQYF. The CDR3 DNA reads TGTGCCAGTAGTGGCTGGCTAGCGGGGTACACAGATACGCAGTATTTT. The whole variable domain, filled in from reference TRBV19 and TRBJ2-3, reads DGGITQSPKYLFRKEGQNVTLSCEQNLNHDAMYWYRQDPGQGLRLIYYSQIVNDFQKGDIAEGYSVSREKKESFPLTVTSAQKNPTAFYLCASSGWLAGYTDTQYFGPGTRLTVL.

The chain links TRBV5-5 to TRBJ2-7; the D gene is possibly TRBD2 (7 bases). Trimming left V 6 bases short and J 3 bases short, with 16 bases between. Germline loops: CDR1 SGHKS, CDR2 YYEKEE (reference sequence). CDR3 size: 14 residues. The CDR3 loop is CASTPRGGIYEQYF. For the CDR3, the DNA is TGTGCCAGCACCCCGAGGGGGGGGATCTACGAGCAGTACTTC.

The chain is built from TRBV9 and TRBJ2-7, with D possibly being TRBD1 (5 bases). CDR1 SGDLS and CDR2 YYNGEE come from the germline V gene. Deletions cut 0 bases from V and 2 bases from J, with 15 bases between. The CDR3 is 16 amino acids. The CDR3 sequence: CASSVEAGFLPYEQYF. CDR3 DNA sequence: TGTGCCAGCAGCGTAGAGGCAGGGTTCCTGCCCTACGAGCAGTACTTC.

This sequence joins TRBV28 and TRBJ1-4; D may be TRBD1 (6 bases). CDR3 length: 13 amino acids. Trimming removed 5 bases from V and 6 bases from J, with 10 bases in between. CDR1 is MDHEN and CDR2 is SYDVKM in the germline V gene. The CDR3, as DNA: TGTGCCAGCAGTCAATCAGGGGATGAAAAACTGTTTTTT. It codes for CASSQSGDEKLFF. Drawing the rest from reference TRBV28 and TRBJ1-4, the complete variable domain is DVKVTQSSRYLVKRTGEKVFLECVQDMDHENMFWYRQDPGLGLRLIYFSYDVKMKEKGDIPEGYSVSREKKERFSLILESASTNQTSMYLCASSQSGDEKLFFGSGTQLSVL.

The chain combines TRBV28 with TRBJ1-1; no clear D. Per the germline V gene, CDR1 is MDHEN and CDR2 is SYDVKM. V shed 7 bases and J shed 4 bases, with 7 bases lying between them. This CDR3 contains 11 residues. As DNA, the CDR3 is TGTGCCAGCATCGACACCACTGAAGCTTTCTTT. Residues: CASIDTTEAFF.

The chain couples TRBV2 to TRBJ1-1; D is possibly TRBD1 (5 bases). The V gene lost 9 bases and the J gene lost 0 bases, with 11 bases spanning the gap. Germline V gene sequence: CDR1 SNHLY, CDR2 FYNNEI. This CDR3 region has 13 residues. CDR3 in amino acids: CARGAAMNTEAFF. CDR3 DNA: TGTGCCAGAGGGGCTGCCATGAACACTGAAGCTTTCTTT.

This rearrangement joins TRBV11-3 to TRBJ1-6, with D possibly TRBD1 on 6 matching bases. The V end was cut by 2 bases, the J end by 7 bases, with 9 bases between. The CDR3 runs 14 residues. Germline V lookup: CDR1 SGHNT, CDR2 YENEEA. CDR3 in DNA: TGTGCCAGCAGCTTAACAGGGAGAAATTCACCCCTCCACTTT. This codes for CASSLTGRNSPLHF.

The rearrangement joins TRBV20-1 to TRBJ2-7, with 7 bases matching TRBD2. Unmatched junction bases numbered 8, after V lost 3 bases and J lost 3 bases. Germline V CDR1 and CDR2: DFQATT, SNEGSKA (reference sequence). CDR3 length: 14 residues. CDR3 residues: CSASMPSGNYEQYF. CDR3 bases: TGCAGTGCTAGTATGCCTAGCGGTAACTACGAGCAGTACTTC.

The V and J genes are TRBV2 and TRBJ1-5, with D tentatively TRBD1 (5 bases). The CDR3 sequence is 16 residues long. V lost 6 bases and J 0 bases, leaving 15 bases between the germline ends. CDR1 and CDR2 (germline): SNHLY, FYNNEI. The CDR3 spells CASRESGLYSNQPQHF. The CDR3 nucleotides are TGTGCCAGCAGGGAGTCGGGACTGTATAGCAATCAGCCCCAGCATTTT.

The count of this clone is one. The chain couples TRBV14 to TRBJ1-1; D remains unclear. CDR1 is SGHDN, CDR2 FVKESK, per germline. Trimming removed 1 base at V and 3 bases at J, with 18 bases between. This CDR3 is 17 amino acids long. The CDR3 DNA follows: TGTGCCAGCAGCCAAGTTGGTAGGAGACTTTGGGACACTGAAGCTTTCTTT. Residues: CASSQVGRRLWDTEAFF.

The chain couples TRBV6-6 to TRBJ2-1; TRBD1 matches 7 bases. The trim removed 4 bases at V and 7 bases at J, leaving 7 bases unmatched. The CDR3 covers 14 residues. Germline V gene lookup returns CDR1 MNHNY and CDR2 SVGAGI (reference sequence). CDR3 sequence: CASSLQGVRNEQFF. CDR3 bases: TGTGCCAGCAGTTTGCAGGGGGTAAGGAATGAGCAGTTCTTC.

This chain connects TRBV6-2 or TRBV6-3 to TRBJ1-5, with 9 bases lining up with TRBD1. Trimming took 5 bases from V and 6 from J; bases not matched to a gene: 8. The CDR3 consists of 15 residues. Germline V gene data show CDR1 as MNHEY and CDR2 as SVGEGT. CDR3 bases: TGTGCCAGCAGTCCCACAGGGGGCGCGGGTCAGCCCCAGCATTTT. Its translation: CASSPTGGAGQPQHF.

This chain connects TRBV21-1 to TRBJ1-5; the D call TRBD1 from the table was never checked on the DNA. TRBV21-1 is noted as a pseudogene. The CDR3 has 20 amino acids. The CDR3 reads CASRQSYPGQGPPMNQPQHF. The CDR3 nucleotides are TGTGCCAGCAGACAATCCTATCCGGGACAGGGTCCTCCCATGAATCAGCCCCAGCATTTT.

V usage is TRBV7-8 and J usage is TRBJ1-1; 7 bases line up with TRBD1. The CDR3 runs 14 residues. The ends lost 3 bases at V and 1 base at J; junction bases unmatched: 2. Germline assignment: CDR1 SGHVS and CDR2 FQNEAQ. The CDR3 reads CASSFNRGNTEAFF. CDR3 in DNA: TGTGCCAGCAGCTTCAACAGGGGGAACACTGAAGCTTTCTTT.

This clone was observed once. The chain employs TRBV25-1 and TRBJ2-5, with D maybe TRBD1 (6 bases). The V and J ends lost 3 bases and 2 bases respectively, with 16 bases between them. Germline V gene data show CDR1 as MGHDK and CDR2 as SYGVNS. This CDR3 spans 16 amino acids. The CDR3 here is CASSEGATWAQETQYF. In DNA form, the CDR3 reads TGTGCCAGCAGTGAGGGGGCCACCTGGGCTCAAGAGACCCAGTACTTC.

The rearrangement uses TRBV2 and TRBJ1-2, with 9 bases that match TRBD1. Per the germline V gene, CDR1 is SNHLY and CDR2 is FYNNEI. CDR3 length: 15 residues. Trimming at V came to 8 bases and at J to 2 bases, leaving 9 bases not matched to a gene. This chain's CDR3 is CASFPTGGANYGYTF. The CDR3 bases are TGTGCCAGCTTTCCAACAGGGGGCGCAAACTATGGCTACACCTTC.

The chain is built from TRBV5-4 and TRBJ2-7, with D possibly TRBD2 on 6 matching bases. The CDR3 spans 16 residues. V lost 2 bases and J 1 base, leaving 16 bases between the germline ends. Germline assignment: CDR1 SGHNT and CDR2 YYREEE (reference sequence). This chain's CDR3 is CASSFPGGRSSYEQYF. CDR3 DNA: TGTGCCAGCAGCTTCCCTGGAGGGAGAAGTTCCTACGAGCAGTACTTC.

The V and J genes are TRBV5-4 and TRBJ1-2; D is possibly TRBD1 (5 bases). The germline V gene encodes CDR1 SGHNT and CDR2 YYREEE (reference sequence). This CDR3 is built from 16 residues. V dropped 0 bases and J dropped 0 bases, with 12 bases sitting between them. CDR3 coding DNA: TGTGCCAGCAGCTTGGGAAGGACACCTGCTAACTATGGCTACACCTTC. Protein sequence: CASSLGRTPANYGYTF.

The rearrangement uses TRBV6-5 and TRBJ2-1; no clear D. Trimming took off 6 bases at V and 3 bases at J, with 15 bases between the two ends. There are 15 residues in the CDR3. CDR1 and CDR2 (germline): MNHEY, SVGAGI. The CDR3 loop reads CASRRGWSDYNEQFF. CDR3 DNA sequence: TGTGCCAGCAGGAGAGGATGGAGCGACTACAATGAGCAGTTCTTC.

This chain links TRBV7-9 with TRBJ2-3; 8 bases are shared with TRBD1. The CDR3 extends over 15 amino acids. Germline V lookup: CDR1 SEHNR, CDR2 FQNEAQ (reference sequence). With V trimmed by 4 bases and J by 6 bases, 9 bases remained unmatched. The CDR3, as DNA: TGTGCCAGCAGCTGGGGGACAGGAGAAGGTGATACGCAGTATTTT. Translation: CASSWGTGEGDTQYF.

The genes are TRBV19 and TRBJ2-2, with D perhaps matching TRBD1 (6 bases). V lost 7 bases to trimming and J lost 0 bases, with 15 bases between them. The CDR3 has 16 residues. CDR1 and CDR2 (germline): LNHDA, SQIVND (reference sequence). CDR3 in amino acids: CASIGGNRANTGELFF. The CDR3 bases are TGTGCCAGTATAGGTGGGAACAGGGCGAACACCGGGGAGCTGTTTTTT. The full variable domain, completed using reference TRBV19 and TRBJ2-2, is DGGITQSPKYLFRKEGQNVTLSCEQNLNHDAMYWYRQDPGQGLRLIYYSQIVNDFQKGDIAEGYSVSREKKESFPLTVTSAQKNPTAFYLCASIGGNRANTGELFFGEGSRLTVL.

The DNA of the CDR3 is TGTGCCAGCAGCTTAGCTGCGGGGAGAGGGGCCAACGTCCTGACTTTC. It codes for CASSLAAGRGANVLTF. The chain employs TRBV7-9 and TRBJ2-6, with D possibly matching TRBD2 (6 bases). This CDR3 contains 16 residues. Trimming left V 0 bases short and J 4 bases short, with 10 bases between. From germline, CDR1 is SEHNR and CDR2 FQNEAQ (reference sequence).

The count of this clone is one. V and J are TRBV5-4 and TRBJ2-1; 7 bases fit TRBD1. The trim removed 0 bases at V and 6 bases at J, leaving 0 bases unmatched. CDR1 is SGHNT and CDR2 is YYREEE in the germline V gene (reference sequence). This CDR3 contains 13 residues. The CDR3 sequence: CASSLAGGNEQFF. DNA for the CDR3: TGTGCCAGCAGCTTGGCAGGGGGCAATGAGCAGTTCTTC.

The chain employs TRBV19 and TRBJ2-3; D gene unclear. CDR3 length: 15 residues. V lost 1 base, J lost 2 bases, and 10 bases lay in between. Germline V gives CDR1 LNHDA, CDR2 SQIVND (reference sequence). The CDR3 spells CASSIASGFTDTQYF. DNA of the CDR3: TGTGCCAGTAGTATAGCTAGTGGATTCACAGATACGCAGTATTTT.

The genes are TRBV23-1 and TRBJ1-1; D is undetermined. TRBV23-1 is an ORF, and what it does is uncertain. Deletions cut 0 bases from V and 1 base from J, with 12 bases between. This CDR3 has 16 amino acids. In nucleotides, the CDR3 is TGCGCCAGCAGTCAATCCAGTTTGGGAGGGAACACTGAAGCTTTCTTT. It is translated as CASSQSSLGGNTEAFF.